This T cell receptor beta chain was sequenced for a study of blood T cell repertoires in COVID-19. Whole-study context: PBMCs, B-cell-depleted T cells, or T cells were the source of the cDNA or gDNA that made up the material.

V lost 2 bases, J lost 6 bases, and 8 bases stayed unmatched. Germline CDR1 is MNHEY and CDR2 is SVGEGT. This CDR3 spans 16 amino acids. In the authors' workflow: Nucleated cell counts were estimated from reference gene primer amplification. Data came from immunoSEQ multiplex PCR; TCRdb stores just in-frame clones and leaves some out. The D gene and trimming were derived from the DNA, and the V and J assignments and clone size from that table. The sample consists of just under 75,000 clones, roughly 83% of them appearing once. The sequencing sample was made of peripheral blood. J is TRBJ2-1 and V is TRBV6-2 or TRBV6-3, with 9 positions matching TRBD2. The source is an elderly man with active or convalescent COVID-19. This chain's CDR3 is CASSYMALAGPNEQFF. The CDR3 DNA sequence: TGTGCCAGCAGTTACATGGCGCTAGCGGGGCCCAATGAGCAGTTCTTC.